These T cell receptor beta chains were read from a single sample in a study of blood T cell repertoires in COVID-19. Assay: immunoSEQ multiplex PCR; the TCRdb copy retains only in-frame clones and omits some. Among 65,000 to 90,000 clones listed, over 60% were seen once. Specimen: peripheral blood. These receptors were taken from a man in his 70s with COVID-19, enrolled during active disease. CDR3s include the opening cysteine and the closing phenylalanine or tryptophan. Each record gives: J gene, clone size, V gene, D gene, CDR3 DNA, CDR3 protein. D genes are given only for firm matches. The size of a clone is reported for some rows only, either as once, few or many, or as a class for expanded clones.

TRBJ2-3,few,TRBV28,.,TGTGCCAGCAGTCCCGTAGGGGTCGATACGCAGTATTTT,CASSPVGVDTQYF
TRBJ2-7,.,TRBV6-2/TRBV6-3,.,TGTGCCAGCAGCAGTGGGGCCGGCGAGCAGTACTTC,CASSSGAGEQYF
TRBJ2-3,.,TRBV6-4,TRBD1,TGTGCCAGCAGGGTCGACAGGGGAAGGACAGATACGCAGTATTTT,CASRVDRGRTDTQYF
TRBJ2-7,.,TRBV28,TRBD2,TGTGCCAGCAGTACGGGACTAGCTTTGGGATTTCGGCTTGACGAGCAGTACTTC,CASSTGLALGFRLDEQYF
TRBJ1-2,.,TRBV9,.,TGTGCCAGCAGCGTAGATCAGAACTATGGCTACACCTTC,CASSVDQNYGYTF
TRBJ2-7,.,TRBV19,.,TGTGCCAGTAGCCGACAGGTATCCTACGAGCAGTACTTC,CASSRQVSYEQYF
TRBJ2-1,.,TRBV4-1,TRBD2,TGCGCCAGCAGCCAGGTCCTAGCGGGATCCCCCCCCCTCGGCAATGAGCAGTTCTTC,CASSQVLAGSPPLGNEQFF
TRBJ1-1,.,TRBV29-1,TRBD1,TGCAGCACTGGAGGGGGCCGCACTGAAGCTTTCTTT,CSTGGGRTEAFF
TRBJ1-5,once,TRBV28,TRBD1,TGTGCCATCATGCAAGGGGGCCCTTCCAATCAGCCCCAGCATTTT,CAIMQGGPSNQPQHF
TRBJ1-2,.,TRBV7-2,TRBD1,TGTGCCAGCACCTGGACAGGGGGCTATGGCTACACCTTC,CASTWTGGYGYTF
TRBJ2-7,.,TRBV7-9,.,TGTGCCAGCAGCTTTAGTGGACAATCCTACGAGCAGTACTTC,CASSFSGQSYEQYF
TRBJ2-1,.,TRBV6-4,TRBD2,TGTGCCAGCAGTGATATGGGCGGGAGGGCCATTAATGAGCAGTTCTTC,CASSDMGGRAINEQFF
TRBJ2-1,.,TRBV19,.,TGTGCCAGTAGTATCACAGGCTCGAGGTTTAATGAGCAGTTCTTC,CASSITGSRFNEQFF
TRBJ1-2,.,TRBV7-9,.,TGTGCCAGCAGCCAGGGTTCCCCTTCGGTTGGCTACACCTTC,CASSQGSPSVGYTF
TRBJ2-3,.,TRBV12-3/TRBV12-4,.,TGTGCCAGCAGTTTAGCGTCTTTCCCGCAGTATTTT,CASSLASFPQYF
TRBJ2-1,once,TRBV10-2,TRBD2,TGCGCCAGCAGTGAGGCTAGCGGGAGAGATGAGCAGTTCTTC,CASSEASGRDEQFF
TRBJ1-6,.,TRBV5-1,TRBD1,TGCGCCAGCAGCTTGGGGACAGGGGGCGATGATTCTTCACCCCTCCACTTT,CASSLGTGGDDSSPLHF
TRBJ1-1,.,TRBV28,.,TGTGCCAGCAGTCCGCTTGTGGGCTGGAACACTGAAGCTTTCTTT,CASSPLVGWNTEAFF
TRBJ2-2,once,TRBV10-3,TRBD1,TGTGCCATCAGTGCCTACGGGACAGGGGACCTCGCCGGGGAGCTGTTTTTT,CAISAYGTGDLAGELFF
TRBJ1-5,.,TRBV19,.,TGTGCCAGTAGTATCGATGGGGGCGCGGGTCAGCCCCAGCATTTT,CASSIDGGAGQPQHF
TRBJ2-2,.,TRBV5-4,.,TGTGCCAGCAGCTTGGGTGTGGGGCCCGTGAACACCGGGGAGCTGTTTTTT,CASSLGVGPVNTGELFF
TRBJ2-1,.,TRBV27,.,TGTGCCAGCAGCCATCGGGGGATTGTCAATGAGCAGTTCTTC,CASSHRGIVNEQFF
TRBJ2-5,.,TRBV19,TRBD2,TGTGCCAGTTCTCCGGGGGGGGGCGCGGAGACCCAGTACTTC,CASSPGGGAETQYF
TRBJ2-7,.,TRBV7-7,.,TGTGCTAGCAGCCGGGACGGGAGCTACGAGCAGTACTTC,CASSRDGSYEQYF
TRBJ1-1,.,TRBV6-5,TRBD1,TGTGCCAGCAGTTACTCGACGGGACAGCTAAACACTGAAGCTTTCTTT,CASSYSTGQLNTEAFF
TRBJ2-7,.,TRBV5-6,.,TGTGCCAGCAGCTTGGAGTGGGGGGTCTCCTACGAGCAGTACTTC,CASSLEWGVSYEQYF
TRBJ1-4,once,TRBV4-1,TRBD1,TGCGCCAGCAGCCCCGGGACAGTTAATGAAAAACTGTTTTTT,CASSPGTVNEKLFF
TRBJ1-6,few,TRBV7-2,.,TGTGCCAGCAGCTTAACTTGGACGGGATCGGCACCCCTCCACTTT,CASSLTWTGSAPLHF